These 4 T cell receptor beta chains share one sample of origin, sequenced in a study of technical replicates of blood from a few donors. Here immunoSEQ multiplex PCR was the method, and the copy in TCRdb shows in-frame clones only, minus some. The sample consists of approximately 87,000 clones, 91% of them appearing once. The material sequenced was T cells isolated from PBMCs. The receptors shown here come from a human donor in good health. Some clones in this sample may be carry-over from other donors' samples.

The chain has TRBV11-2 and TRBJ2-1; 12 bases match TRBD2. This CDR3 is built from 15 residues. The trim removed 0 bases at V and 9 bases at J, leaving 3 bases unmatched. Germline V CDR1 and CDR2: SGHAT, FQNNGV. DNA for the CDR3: TGTGCCAGCAGCTTAGAACTAGCGGGAGGCGGTGAGCAGTTCTTC. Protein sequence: CASSLELAGGGEQFF.

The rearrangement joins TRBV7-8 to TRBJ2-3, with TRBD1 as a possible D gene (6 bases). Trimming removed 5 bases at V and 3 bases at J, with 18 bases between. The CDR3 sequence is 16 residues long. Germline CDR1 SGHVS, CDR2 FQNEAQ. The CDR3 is CASSNRDTLLTDTQYF. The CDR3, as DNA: TGTGCCAGCAGCAACCGGGACACTCTCTTAACAGATACGCAGTATTTT.

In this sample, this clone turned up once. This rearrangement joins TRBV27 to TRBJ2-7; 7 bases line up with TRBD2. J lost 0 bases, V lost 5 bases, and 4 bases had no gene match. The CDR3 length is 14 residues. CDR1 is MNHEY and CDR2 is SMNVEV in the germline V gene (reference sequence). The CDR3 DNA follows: TGTGCCAGCAGTCCCGGACTAGTCTCCTACGAGCAGTACTTC. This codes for CASSPGLVSYEQYF.

CDR3 sequence: CASLQGVNQPQHF. CDR3 sequence (DNA): TGTGCCAGTTTACAGGGGGTTAATCAGCCCCAGCATTTT. This chain uses TRBV2 with TRBJ1-5, with 8 bases aligning to TRBD1. Germline V CDR1 and CDR2: SNHLY, FYNNEI. The ends lost 9 bases at V and 4 bases at J; junction bases unmatched: 5. The CDR3 has 13 residues. Full variable domain (outside the CDR3, taken from reference TRBV2 and TRBJ1-5): EPEVTQTPSHQVTQMGQEVILRCVPISNHLYFYWYRQILGQKVEFLVSFYNNEISEKSEIFDDQFSVERPDGSNFTLKIRSTKLEDSAMYFCASLQGVNQPQHFGDGTRLSIL.